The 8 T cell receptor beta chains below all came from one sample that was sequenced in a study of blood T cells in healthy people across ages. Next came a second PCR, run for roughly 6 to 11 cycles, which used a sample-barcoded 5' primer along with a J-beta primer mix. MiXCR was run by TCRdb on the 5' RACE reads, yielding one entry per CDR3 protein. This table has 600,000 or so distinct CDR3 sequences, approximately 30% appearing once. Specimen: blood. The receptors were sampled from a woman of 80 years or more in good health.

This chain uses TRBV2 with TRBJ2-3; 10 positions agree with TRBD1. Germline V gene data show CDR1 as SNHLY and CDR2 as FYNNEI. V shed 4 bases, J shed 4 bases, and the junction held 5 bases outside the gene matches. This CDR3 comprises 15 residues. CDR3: CASSVDRGRADTQYF. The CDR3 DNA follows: TGTGCCAGCAGTGTTGACAGGGGGCGCGCAGATACGCAGTATTTT.

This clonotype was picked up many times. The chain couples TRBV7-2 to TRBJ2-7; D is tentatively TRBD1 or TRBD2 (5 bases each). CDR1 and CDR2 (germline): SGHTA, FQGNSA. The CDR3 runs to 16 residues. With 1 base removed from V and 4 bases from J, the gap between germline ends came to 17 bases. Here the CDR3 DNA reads TGTGCCAGCAGCTTAGTCGGGGCTCCTTACGGGTACGAGCAGTACTTC. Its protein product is CASSLVGAPYGYEQYF.

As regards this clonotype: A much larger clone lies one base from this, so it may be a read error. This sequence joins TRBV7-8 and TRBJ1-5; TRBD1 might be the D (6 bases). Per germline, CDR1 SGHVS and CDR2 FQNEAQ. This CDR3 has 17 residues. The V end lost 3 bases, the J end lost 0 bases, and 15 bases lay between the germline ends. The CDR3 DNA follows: TGTGCCAGCAGCTTGCAGAGGTCAGGGGCTAGCAATCAGCCCCAGCATTTT. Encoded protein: CASSLQRSGASNQPQHF.

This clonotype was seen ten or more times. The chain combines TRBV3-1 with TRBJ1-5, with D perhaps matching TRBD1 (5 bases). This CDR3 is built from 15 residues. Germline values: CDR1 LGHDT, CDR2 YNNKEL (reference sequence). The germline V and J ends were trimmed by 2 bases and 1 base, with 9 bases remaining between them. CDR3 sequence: CASSQNRDSNQPQHF. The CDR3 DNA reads TGTGCCAGCAGCCAAAATCGGGACAGCAATCAGCCCCAGCATTTT.

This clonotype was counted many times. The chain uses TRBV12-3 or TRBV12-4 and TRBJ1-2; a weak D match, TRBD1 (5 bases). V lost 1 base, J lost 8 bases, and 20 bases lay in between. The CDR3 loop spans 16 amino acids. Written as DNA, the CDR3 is TGTGCCAGCAGTTTAGACGCAGGGATCATTGGCGCGGGCTACACCTTC. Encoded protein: CASSLDAGIIGAGYTF.

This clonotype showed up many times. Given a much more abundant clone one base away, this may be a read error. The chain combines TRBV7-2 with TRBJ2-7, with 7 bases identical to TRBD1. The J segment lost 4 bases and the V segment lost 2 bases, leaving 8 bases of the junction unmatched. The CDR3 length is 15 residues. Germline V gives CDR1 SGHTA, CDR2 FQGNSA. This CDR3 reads CASSLRGQVGYEQYF. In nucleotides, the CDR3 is TGTGCCAGCAGCTTAAGGGGGCAGGTCGGATACGAGCAGTACTTC.

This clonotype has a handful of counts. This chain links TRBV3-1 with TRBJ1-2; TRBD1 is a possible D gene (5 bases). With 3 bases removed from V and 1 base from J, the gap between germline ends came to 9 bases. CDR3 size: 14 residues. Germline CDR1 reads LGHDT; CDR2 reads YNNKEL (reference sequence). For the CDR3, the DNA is TGTGCCAGCAGCCAGAGGACATTTAACTATGGCTACACCTTC. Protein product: CASSQRTFNYGYTF.

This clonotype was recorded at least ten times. The CDR3 loop is CASSTPGLPTWEQYF. DNA of the CDR3: TGTGCCAGCAGCACCCCTGGACTTCCGACGTGGGAGCAGTACTTC. This chain joins TRBV6-5 and TRBJ2-7; tentative D call: TRBD2 (5 bases). The germline V gene has CDR1 MNHEY and CDR2 SVGAGI. V was cut by 6 bases and J by 7 bases, with 22 bases left in between. This CDR3 comprises 15 residues.